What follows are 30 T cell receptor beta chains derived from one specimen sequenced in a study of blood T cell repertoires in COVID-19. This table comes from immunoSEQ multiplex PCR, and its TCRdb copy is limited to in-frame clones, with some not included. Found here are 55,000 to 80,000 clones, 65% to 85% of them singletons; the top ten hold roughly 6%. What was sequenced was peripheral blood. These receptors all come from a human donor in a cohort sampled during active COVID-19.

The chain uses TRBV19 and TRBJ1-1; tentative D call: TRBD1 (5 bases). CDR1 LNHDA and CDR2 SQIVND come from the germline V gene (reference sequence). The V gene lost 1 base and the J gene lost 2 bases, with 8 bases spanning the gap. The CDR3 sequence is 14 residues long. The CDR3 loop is CASSIGQGNTEAFF. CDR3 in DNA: TGTGCCAGTAGTATAGGCCAGGGTAACACTGAAGCTTTCTTT.

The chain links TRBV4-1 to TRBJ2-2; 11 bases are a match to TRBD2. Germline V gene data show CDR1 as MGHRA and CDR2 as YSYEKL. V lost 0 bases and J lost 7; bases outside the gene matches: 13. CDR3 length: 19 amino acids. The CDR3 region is CASSQDRTSGRRVHGELFF. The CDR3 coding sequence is TGCGCCAGCAGCCAAGATCGAACTAGCGGGAGAAGAGTACACGGGGAGCTGTTTTTT.

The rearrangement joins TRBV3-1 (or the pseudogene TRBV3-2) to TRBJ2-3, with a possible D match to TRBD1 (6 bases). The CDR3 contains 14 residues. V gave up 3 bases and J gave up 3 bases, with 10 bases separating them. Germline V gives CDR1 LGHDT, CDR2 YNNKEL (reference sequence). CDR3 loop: CASSHGQITDTQYF. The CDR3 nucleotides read TGTGCCAGCAGCCACGGACAGATTACAGATACGCAGTATTTT.

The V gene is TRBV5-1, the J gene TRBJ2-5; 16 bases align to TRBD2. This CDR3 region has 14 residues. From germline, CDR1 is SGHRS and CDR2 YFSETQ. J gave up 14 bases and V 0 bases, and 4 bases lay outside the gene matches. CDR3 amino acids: CASSLEGLAGGLYF. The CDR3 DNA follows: TGCGCCAGCAGCTTGGAGGGACTAGCGGGAGGGCTTTACTTC.

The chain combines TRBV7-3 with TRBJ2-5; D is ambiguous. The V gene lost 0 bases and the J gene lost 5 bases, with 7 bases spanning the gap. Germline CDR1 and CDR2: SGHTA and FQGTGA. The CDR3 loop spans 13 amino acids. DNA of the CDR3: TGTGCCAGCAGCTTAACGTCCGCGGAGACCCAGTACTTC. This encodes CASSLTSAETQYF.

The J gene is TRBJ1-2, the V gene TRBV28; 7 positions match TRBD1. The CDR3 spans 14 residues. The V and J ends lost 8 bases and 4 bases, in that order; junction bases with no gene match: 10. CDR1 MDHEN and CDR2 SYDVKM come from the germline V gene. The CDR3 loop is CASQPGQTLYGYTF. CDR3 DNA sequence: TGTGCCAGCCAGCCGGGACAGACTCTCTATGGCTACACCTTC.

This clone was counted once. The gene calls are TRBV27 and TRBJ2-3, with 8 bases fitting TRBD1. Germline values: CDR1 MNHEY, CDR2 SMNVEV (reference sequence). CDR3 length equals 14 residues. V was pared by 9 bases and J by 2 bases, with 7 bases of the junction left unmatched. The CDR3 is CASSDRGFTDTQYF. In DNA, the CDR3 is TGTGCCAGTTCCGACAGGGGATTCACAGATACGCAGTATTTT.

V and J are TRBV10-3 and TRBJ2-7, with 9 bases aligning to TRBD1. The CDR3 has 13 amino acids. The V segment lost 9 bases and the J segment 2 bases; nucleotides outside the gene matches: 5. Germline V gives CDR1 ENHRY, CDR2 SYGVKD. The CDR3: CAIWTGEAYEQYF. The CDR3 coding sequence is TGTGCCATTTGGACAGGGGAGGCCTACGAGCAGTACTTC.

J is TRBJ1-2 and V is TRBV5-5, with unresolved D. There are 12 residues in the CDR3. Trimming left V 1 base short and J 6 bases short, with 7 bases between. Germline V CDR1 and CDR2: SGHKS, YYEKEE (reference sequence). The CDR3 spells CASSLSGNGYTF. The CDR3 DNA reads TGTGCCAGCAGCTTGTCGGGGAATGGCTACACCTTC.

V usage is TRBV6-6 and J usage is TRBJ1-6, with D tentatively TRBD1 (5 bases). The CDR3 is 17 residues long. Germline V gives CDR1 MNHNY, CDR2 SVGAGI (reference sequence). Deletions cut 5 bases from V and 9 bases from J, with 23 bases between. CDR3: CASSPQLTGGFSSPLHF. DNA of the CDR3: TGTGCCAGCAGTCCCCAGCTCACGGGGGGATTCTCTTCACCCCTCCACTTT.

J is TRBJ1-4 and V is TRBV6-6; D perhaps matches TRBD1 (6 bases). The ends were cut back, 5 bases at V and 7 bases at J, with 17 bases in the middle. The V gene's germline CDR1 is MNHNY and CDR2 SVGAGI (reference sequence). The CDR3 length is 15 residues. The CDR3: CASSLQQGNSEKLFF. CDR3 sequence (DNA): TGTGCCAGCAGTCTCCAGCAGGGGAATAGTGAAAAACTGTTTTTT.

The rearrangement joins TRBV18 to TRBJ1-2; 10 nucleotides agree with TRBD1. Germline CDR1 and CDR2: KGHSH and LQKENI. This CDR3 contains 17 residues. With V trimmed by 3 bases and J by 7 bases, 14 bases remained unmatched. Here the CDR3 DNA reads TGTGCCAGCTCACCCCTGGACATTGGGACAGGGGTTAGTGGCTACACCTTC. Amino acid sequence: CASSPLDIGTGVSGYTF.

In nucleotides, the CDR3 is TGCGCCAGCAGCCGGGACAGGGGGCGGTTGGAGACCCAGTACTTC. Residues: CASSRDRGRLETQYF. V usage is TRBV5-1 and J usage is TRBJ2-5; 12 bases fit TRBD1. The CDR3 is made up of 15 amino acids. Germline V gene sequence: CDR1 SGHRS, CDR2 YFSETQ. V trimming: 4 bases; J trimming: 5 bases; junction bases outside the gene matches: 6.

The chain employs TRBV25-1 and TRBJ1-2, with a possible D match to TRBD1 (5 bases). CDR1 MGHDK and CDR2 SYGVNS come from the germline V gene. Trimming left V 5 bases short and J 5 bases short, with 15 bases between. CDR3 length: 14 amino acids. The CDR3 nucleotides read TGTGCCAGCAGTAAACCGGGTAGGGGTTATGGCTACACCTTC. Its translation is CASSKPGRGYGYTF.

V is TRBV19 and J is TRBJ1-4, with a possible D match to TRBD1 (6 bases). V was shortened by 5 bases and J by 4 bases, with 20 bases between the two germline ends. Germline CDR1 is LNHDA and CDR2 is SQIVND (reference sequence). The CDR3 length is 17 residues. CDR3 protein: CASSGGLGVHHNEKLFF. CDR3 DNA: TGTGCCAGTAGTGGGGGCCTAGGGGTCCACCATAATGAAAAACTGTTTTTT.

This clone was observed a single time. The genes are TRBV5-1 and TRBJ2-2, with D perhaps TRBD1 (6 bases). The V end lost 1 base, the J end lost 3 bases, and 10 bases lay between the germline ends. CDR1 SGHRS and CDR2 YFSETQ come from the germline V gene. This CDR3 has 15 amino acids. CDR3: CASSLRPGDTGELFF. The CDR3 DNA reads TGCGCCAGCAGCTTGAGACCAGGGGACACCGGGGAGCTGTTTTTT.

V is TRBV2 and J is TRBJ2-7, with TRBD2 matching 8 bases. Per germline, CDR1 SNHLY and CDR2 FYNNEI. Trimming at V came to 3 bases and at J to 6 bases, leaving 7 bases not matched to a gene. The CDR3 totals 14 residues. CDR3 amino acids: CASSELAGYLEQYF. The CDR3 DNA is TGTGCCAGCAGTGAGTTAGCGGGGTATCTCGAGCAGTACTTC.

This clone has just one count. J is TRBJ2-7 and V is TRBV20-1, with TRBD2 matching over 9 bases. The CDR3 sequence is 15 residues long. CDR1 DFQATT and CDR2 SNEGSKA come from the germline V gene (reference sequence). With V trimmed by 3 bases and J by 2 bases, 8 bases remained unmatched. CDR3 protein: CSASRSGGPTYEQYF. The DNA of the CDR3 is TGCAGTGCTAGTCGTAGCGGGGGACCTACCTACGAGCAGTACTTC.

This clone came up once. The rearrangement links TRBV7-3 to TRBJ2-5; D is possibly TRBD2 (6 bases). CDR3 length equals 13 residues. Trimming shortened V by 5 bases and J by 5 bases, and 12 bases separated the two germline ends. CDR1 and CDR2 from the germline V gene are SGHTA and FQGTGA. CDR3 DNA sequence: TGTGCCAGCAGCCAGGGAGGAGGGGAGACCCAGTACTTC. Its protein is CASSQGGGETQYF. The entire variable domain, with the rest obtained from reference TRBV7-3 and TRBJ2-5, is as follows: GAGVSQTPSNKVTEKGKYVELRCDPISGHTALYWYRQSLGQGPEFLIYFQGTGAADDSGLPNDRFFAVRPEGSVSTLKIQRTERGDSAVYLCASSQGGGETQYFGPGTRLLVL.

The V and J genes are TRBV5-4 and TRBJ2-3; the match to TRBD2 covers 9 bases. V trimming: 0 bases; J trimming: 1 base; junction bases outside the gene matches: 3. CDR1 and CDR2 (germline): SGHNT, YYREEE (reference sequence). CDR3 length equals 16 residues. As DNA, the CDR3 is TGTGCCAGCAGCTTGGCTAGCGGGGCCGGCACAGATACGCAGTATTTT. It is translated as CASSLASGAGTDTQYF.

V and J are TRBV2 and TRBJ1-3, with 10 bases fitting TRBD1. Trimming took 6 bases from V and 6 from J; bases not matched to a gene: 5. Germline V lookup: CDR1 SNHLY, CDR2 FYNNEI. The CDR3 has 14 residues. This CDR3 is CASSRDRGKNTIYF. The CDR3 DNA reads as TGTGCCAGCAGCCGGGACAGGGGCAAAAACACCATATATTTT.

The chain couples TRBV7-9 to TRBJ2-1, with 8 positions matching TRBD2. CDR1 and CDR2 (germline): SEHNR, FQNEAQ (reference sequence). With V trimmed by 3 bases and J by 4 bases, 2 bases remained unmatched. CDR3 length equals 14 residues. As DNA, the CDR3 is TGTGCCAGCAGCTTTCGCGGGGGGTACAATGAGCAGTTCTTC. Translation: CASSFRGGYNEQFF.

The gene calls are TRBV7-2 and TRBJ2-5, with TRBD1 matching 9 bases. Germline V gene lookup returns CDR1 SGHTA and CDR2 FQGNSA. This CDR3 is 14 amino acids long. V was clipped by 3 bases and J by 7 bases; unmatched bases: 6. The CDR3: CASSFSTGGGTQYF. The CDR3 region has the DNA TGTGCCAGCAGCTTCTCGACAGGGGGGGGGACCCAGTACTTC.

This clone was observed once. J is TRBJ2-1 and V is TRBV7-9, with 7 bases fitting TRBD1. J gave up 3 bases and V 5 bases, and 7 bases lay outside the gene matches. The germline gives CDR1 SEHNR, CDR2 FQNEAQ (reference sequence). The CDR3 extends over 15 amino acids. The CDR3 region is CASSPRQGIYNEQFF. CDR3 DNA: TGTGCCAGCAGCCCCCGACAGGGTATCTACAATGAGCAGTTCTTC.

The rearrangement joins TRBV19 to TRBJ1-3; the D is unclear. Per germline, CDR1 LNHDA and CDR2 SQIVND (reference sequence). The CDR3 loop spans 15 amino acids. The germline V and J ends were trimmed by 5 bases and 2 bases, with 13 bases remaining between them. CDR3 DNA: TGTGCCAGTAGTCCTGCAGAAGAAACTGGAAACACCATATATTTT. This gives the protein CASSPAEETGNTIYF.

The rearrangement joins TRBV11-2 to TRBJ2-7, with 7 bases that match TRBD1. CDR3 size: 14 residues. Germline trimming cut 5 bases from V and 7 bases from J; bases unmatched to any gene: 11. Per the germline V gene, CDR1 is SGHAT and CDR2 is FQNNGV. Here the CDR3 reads CASSLGGAMGEQYF. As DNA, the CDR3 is TGTGCCAGCAGCCTAGGGGGCGCCATGGGGGAGCAGTACTTC.

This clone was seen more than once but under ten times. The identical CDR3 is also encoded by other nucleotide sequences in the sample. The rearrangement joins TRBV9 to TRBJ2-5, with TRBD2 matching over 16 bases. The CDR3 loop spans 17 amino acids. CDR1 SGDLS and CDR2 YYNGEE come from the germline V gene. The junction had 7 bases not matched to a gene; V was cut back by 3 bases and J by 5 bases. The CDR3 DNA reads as TGTGCCAGCAGCGACGGGACTAGCGGGGGGGCTGGGGAGACCCAGTACTTC. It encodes CASSDGTSGGAGETQYF.

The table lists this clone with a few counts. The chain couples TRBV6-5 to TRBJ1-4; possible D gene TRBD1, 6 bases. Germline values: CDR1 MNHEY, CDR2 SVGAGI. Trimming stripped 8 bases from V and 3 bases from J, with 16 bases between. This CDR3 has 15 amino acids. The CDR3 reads CASVLSTGSNEKLFF. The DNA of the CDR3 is TGTGCCAGCGTTTTATCGACAGGCTCTAATGAAAAACTGTTTTTT.

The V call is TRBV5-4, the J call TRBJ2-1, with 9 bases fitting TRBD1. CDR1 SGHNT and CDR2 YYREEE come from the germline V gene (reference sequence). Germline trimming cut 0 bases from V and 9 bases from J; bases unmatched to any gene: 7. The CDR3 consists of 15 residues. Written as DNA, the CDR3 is TGTGCCAGCAGCTTGGAGGGGACAGGGTTCGGTGAGCAGTTCTTC. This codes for CASSLEGTGFGEQFF.

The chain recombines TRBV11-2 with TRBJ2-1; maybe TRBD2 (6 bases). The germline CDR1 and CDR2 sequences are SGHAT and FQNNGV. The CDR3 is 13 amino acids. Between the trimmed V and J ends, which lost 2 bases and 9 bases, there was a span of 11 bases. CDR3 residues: CASSLYLRGEQFF. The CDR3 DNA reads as TGTGCCAGCAGCTTATATCTGCGGGGTGAGCAGTTCTTC.